The text below deals with one T cell receptor beta chain. This clone was counted only a few times. This clone's antigen is unknown. One base away there is no much larger clone; base qualities are not given. The CDR3 regions of human TCRbeta chains were analyzed by immunosequencing. From the authors' description of their analysis: TCRs in the repertoires were compared against a reference library of SARS-CoV-2-specific TCRs that had been generated with the MIRA antigen-specificity platform. Breadth was defined as the fraction of unique TCRs that were SARS-CoV-2-associated. Depth was defined as the fraction of total T cells that were SARS-CoV-2-associated. Using the MIRA data, each spike-specific TCR was mapped to the spike region that the TCR reacts to and placed in a CD4 or CD8 class. Log10-transformed breadth and depth values were compared by one-way ANOVA with Sidak's multiple comparisons tests. The source is immuneACCESS, and TCRdb retained only in-frame sequences with V and J called. Part of the clones is not carried over; for the studies checked, unresolved V genes explain less than half of this, and the remainder is unexplained. That table is the source of V, J and clone size, and D and trimming were worked out from the DNA. In this sample the table shows around 150,000 clones, around 87% of which occur a single time. Jointly, the top ten make up around 4.5% of the sample.

The CDR3 measures 11 amino acids from cysteine to phenylalanine. The only DNA kept is the CDR3, 33 bases in frame from the first base. Based on the germline V gene (reference sequence), the CDR1 and CDR2 sequences are DFQATT and SNEGSKA. Trimming removed 0 bases from V and 11 bases from J, leaving 10 bases between the germline ends. The sample belongs to a study of T cell responses to AZD1222 COVID-19 vaccine (dated by TCRdb to the early 2020s). Study-wide context: TCR sequencing covered roughly 230 trial participants: 200 to 220 given two doses of AZD1222 and 26 given two doses of MenACWY control vaccine. Trial participants were enrolled into age subgroups of 18-55, 56-69 and 70-plus years, which contained approximately 150, 28 and 58 TCR-sequenced participants, respectively. Broad study findings and their caveats: The 56-69-year group was small, and its depth increase did not reach significance, likely because of low power. After two AZD1222 doses, spike-specific TCR breadth and depth were significantly higher than at day 0 and than in MenACWY recipients. Conclusions about previously exposed vaccinees are limited, since just six AZD1222 recipients were seropositive for SARS-CoV-2 at baseline. Most participants were white British and females outnumbered males, and the authors suggested that clonal diversity may have been underestimated. Vaccine-associated CD4 TCRs spanned the whole spike protein, with dominant responses in regions 160-218 and 743-854. Reportedly, close to half of the unique spike-specific TCRs recognized epitopes lying outside the regions that are mutated in the B.1.351 and B.1.1.7 variants. Because no samples from the day 14 peak response were available, repertoires could be characterized only after the peak T cell response.

In light of the paper, this sample's time point label describes: about 28 days (+/-7) after the second vaccine dose. AZD1222 recipients whose second dose came at about 4 weeks and those whose second dose came at about 12 weeks were combined into one group, since spike-specific TCR depth and breadth did not differ between the two schedules. Samples from vaccinated people were obtained from the UK trials COV001 and COV002, which included a single-blind randomized controlled phase 2/3 trial of AZD1222 (ChAdOx1 nCoV-19) in healthy adults. For TCRbeta chain sequencing, PBMC samples from trial participants were taken at day 0 and at day 28 after the second dose.

The rearranged segments are TRBV20-1 and TRBJ1-1; the D gene remains uncertain. The receptor was isolated from an adult who received the AZD1222 COVID-19 vaccine. The sample consisted of peripheral blood, taken 28 days after the second AZD1222 dose. The DNA sequence is TGCAGTGCTAGAGATCTTGCGGACGCTTTCTTT. It translates as CSARDLADAFF.